One sample yielded the 25 T cell receptor beta chains listed below, sequenced in a study of T cell responses to AZD1222 COVID-19 vaccine. Produced via immunoSEQ multiplex PCR; TCRdb's table is partial and in-frame only. The repertoire holds over 150,000 clones, over 75% seen once, with 2.5% to 3.5% in the top ten. Sample: peripheral blood, taken on day 0 of AZD1222 vaccination. These receptors were collected from an adult in good health.

The gene calls are TRBV6-1 and TRBJ2-7; 9 positions match TRBD2. The germline V gene encodes CDR1 MNHNS and CDR2 SASEGT. Trimming cost V 8 bases and J 2 bases; bases outside gene matches: 7. This CDR3 is built from 14 residues. The CDR3 protein is CASRGAGGAYEQYF. CDR3 DNA: TGTGCCAGCCGGGGAGCGGGGGGCGCCTACGAGCAGTACTTC.

V is TRBV3-1 (or the pseudogene TRBV3-2) and J is TRBJ2-5; D ambiguous. The CDR3 runs 15 residues. The germline V gene has CDR1 LGHDT and CDR2 YNNKEL (reference sequence). V lost 4 bases and J lost 5, with 17 bases in between. The DNA of the CDR3 is TGTGCCAGCAGCCTATTGGGAAGTGAAGATGAGACCCAGTACTTC. Its translation is CASSLLGSEDETQYF.

This rearrangement joins TRBV18 to TRBJ1-3, with D unclear. Trimming stripped 8 bases from V and 0 bases from J, with 8 bases between. Germline values: CDR1 KGHSH, CDR2 LQKENI. There are 13 residues in the CDR3. The CDR3 here is CASRPASGNTIYF. The CDR3 DNA reads as TGTGCCAGCCGTCCGGCCTCTGGAAACACCATATATTTT.

The chain is built from TRBV14 and TRBJ2-3; D gene ambiguous. Trimming removed 4 bases at V and 3 bases at J, with 8 bases between. The CDR3 is 13 residues long. The germline V gene has CDR1 SGHDN and CDR2 FVKESK. The CDR3 region has the DNA TGTGCCAGCAGCCTCGGCTTGACAGATACGCAGTATTTT. Translating gives CASSLGLTDTQYF.

The rearrangement uses TRBV6-5 and TRBJ2-1, with TRBD2 identical over 10 bases. The CDR3 covers 15 residues. V gave up 2 bases and J gave up 9 bases; unmatched junction bases: 7. Germline CDR1 and CDR2: MNHEY and SVGAGI. The DNA for the CDR3 is TGTGCCAGCAGTTACGCTAGCGGGGGCCTTTCTGAGCAGTTCTTC. Translation: CASSYASGGLSEQFF.

In regard to this clone: The same CDR3 arises from other DNA sequences in this sample as well. CDR3 coding DNA: TGTGCCAGCAGGAAGGGAGGCCAGCCCCAGCATTTT. Its protein is CASRKGGQPQHF. The chain employs TRBV12-3 or TRBV12-4 and TRBJ1-5; D not resolved. CDR3 length: 12 residues. Trimming took 6 bases from V and 7 from J, leaving 10 bases between them.

The CDR3 sequence: CASSLTGGTDQPQHF. In DNA form, the CDR3 reads TGTGCCAGCAGTTTGACAGGGGGCACGGATCAGCCCCAGCATTTT. The chain carries TRBV6-5 and TRBJ1-5; 10 nucleotides align to TRBD1. The CDR3 spans 15 residues. J lost 5 bases, V lost 4 bases, and 5 bases had no gene match. Germline loops: CDR1 MNHEY, CDR2 SVGAGI.

The chain uses TRBV6-5 and TRBJ1-6; D is unclear. The CDR3 has 16 amino acids. Germline CDR1 reads MNHEY; CDR2 reads SVGAGI. V lost 3 bases, J lost 0 bases, and 9 bases lay in between. The CDR3 DNA sequence: TGTGCCAGCAGTTATAGGACGAGCTCCTATAATTCACCCCTCCACTTT. This sequence encodes CASSYRTSSYNSPLHF.

The chain recombines TRBV4-2 with TRBJ2-2, with D possibly matching TRBD2 (5 bases). The CDR3 has 14 amino acids. With 4 bases removed from V and 7 bases from J, the gap between germline ends came to 13 bases. CDR1 and CDR2 from the germline V gene are LGHNA and YNFKEQ. CDR3 in DNA: TGTGCCAGCAGCCCTTCGTCGGCGGGCGGGGAGCTGTTTTTT. Amino acid sequence: CASSPSSAGGELFF.

The chain carries TRBV2 and TRBJ1-6; TRBD1 agrees at 8 bases. CDR3 length equals 14 residues. Germline V gives CDR1 SNHLY, CDR2 FYNNEI. Trimming at V came to 7 bases and at J to 10 bases, leaving 9 bases not matched to a gene. In nucleotides, the CDR3 is TGTGCCAGCATGACAGGGGATCTAGGGTCACCCCTCCACTTT. Translating gives CASMTGDLGSPLHF.

The rearrangement links TRBV20-1 to TRBJ2-3, with D perhaps matching TRBD2 (6 bases). Per germline, CDR1 DFQATT and CDR2 SNEGSKA (reference sequence). Trimming left V 3 bases short and J 0 bases short, with 13 bases between. This CDR3 is 15 amino acids long. Here the CDR3 reads CSASGGWGSTDTQYF. Here the CDR3 DNA reads TGCAGTGCTAGTGGGGGGTGGGGCAGCACAGATACGCAGTATTTT.

The V call is TRBV30, the J call TRBJ1-1; 7 bases are a match to TRBD1. This CDR3 is built from 14 residues. Looked up from germline, CDR1 is GTSNPN and CDR2 is SVGIG (reference sequence). V was pared by 2 bases and J by 1 base, with 4 bases of the junction left unmatched. The CDR3 DNA follows: TGTGCCTGGAGTCCCGGGACAGCGAACACTGAAGCTTTCTTT. This encodes CAWSPGTANTEAFF.

DNA for the CDR3: TGTGCCAGCAGTTTAGAGTCGGGGTATAATTCACCCCTCCACTTT. It yields the protein CASSLESGYNSPLHF. V is TRBV27 and J is TRBJ1-6; D unclear. Between the trimmed V and J ends, which lost 2 bases and 4 bases, there was a span of 9 bases. The CDR3 contains 15 residues. Germline-derived CDR1 and CDR2 are MNHEY and SMNVEV (reference sequence).

The genes are TRBV5-1 and TRBJ2-5; 10 bases align to TRBD2. Germline V gene sequence: CDR1 SGHRS, CDR2 YFSETQ. The CDR3 consists of 16 residues. V lost 0 bases to trimming and J lost 2 bases; unmatched junction nucleotides: 4. The CDR3 loop is CASSLAGTSEQETQYF. For the CDR3, the DNA is TGCGCCAGCAGCTTGGCTGGGACTAGCGAACAAGAGACCCAGTACTTC. Together with reference TRBV5-1 and TRBJ2-5, the CDR3 gives the full variable domain: KAGVTQTPRYLIKTRGQQVTLSCSPISGHRSVSWYQQTPGQGLQFLFEYFSETQRNKGNFPGRFSGRQFSNSRSEMNVSTLELGDSALYLCASSLAGTSEQETQYFGPGTRLLVL.

V usage is TRBV4-1 and J usage is TRBJ2-4; maybe TRBD2 (5 bases). This CDR3 has 14 residues. CDR1 is MGHRA, CDR2 YSYEKL, per germline. The V and J ends lost 1 base and 8 bases respectively, with 12 bases between them. In nucleotides, the CDR3 is TGCGCCAGCAGCCAAGGGGCGATGAGGGACATTCAGTACTTC. Its protein product is CASSQGAMRDIQYF.

The V gene is TRBV29-1, the J gene TRBJ2-1; 7 bases line up with TRBD2. Losses at the gene ends were 6 bases for V and 0 bases for J; bases not matched to a gene: 5. This CDR3 has 14 amino acids. The germline CDR1 and CDR2 sequences are SQVTM and ANQGSEA. The CDR3 DNA reads as TGCAGCGTAACGGGACTAAGCTCCTACAATGAGCAGTTCTTC. Translating gives CSVTGLSSYNEQFF.

The CDR3: CASSQTGQGPGYTF. The CDR3 nucleotides read TGTGCCAGCAGTCAAACGGGGCAGGGTCCTGGCTACACCTTC. J is TRBJ1-2 and V is TRBV6-5; D is possibly TRBD1 (5 bases). Germline V CDR1 and CDR2: MNHEY, SVGAGI. Trimming shortened V by 5 bases and J by 7 bases, and 17 bases separated the two germline ends. This CDR3 region has 14 residues.

This chain uses TRBV5-1 with TRBJ2-1; 7 bases map to TRBD2. Germline trimming cut 0 bases from V and 3 bases from J; bases unmatched to any gene: 3. From germline, CDR1 is SGHRS and CDR2 YFSETQ. CDR3 size: 15 residues. CDR3 region: CASSLDGGNYNEQFF. The CDR3 coding sequence is TGCGCCAGCAGCTTGGACGGGGGGAACTACAATGAGCAGTTCTTC.

This rearrangement joins TRBV6-5 to TRBJ1-2; TRBD1 matches 7 bases. The CDR3 spans 13 residues. V was clipped by 6 bases and J by 8 bases; unmatched bases: 9. CDR1 MNHEY and CDR2 SVGAGI come from the germline V gene. The CDR3 loop reads CASRDDRVRGYTF. CDR3 DNA: TGTGCCAGCAGAGATGACAGGGTACGCGGCTACACCTTC.

The V gene is TRBV7-2, the J gene TRBJ1-1; D is undetermined. V was cut by 5 bases and J by 5 bases, with 12 bases left in between. Germline CDR1 is SGHTA and CDR2 is FQGNSA. The CDR3 loop spans 13 amino acids. The CDR3 region is CASSPRVGTEAFF. CDR3 in DNA: TGTGCCAGCAGCCCCCGGGTAGGAACTGAAGCTTTCTTT.

CDR3 DNA: TGTGCCAGTTCACAGGGGGCGGGGGAGACCCAGTACTTC. Its protein product is CASSQGAGETQYF. The J gene is TRBJ2-5, the V gene TRBV19; 9 nucleotides line up with TRBD1. The germline V gene has CDR1 LNHDA and CDR2 SQIVND (reference sequence). The CDR3 extends over 13 amino acids. V lost 8 bases and J lost 5; bases outside the gene matches: 6.

The V gene is TRBV5-6, the J gene TRBJ1-1; perhaps TRBD1 as D (5 bases). Germline V lookup: CDR1 SGHDT, CDR2 YYEEEE. This CDR3 comprises 15 residues. With 0 bases removed from V and 6 bases from J, the gap between germline ends came to 15 bases. The CDR3 loop is CASSLGGRVGAEAFF. The CDR3 DNA reads as TGTGCCAGCAGCTTGGGAGGCAGGGTCGGTGCTGAAGCTTTCTTT.

The CDR3 DNA reads TGCGCCAGCCACCAGGGTAGCTCCTACGAGCAGTACTTC. Its protein product is CASHQGSSYEQYF. This chain connects TRBV5-1 to TRBJ2-7; weak D call: TRBD1 (5 bases). The germline V gene encodes CDR1 SGHRS and CDR2 YFSETQ. The CDR3 runs to 13 residues. V gave up 7 bases and J gave up 0 bases, with 11 bases separating them.

The chain combines TRBV6-5 with TRBJ1-1; weak D call: TRBD1 (5 bases). CDR3 length: 14 residues. V lost 7 bases, J lost 2 bases, and 14 bases lay in between. In germline, CDR1 is MNHEY, CDR2 SVGAGI. CDR3 DNA sequence: TGTGCCAGCACCTCCCCCGGGGCAAACACTGAAGCTTTCTTT. Encoded protein: CASTSPGANTEAFF.

This chain connects TRBV27 to TRBJ1-4; possibly TRBD1 for D (5 bases). The germline V gene has CDR1 MNHEY and CDR2 SMNVEV (reference sequence). The germline V and J ends were trimmed by 2 bases and 7 bases, with 23 bases remaining between them. The CDR3 is 18 amino acids. For the CDR3, the DNA is TGTGCCAGCAGTTTAGAGGCTTGGGGGACCGACCCAGCTGAAAAACTGTTTTTT. Protein sequence: CASSLEAWGTDPAEKLFF.